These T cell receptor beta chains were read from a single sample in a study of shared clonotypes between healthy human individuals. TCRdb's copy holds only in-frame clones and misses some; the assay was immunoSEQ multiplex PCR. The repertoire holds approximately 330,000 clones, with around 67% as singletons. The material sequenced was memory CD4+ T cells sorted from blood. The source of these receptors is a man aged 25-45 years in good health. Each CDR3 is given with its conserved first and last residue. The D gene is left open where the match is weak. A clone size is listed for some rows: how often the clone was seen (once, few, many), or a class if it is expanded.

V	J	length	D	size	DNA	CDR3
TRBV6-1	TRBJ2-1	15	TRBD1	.	TGTGCCAGCATTATGACAGGGAACTCCTACAATGAGCAGTTCTTC	CASIMTGNSYNEQFF
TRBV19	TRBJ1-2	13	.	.	TGTGCCAGTAGTATAGACCGTGGGGACGGCTACACCTTC	CASSIDRGDGYTF
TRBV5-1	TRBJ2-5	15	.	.	TGCGCCAGCGGAAGGAACCCTATGTACCAAGAGACCCAGTACTTC	CASGRNPMYQETQYF
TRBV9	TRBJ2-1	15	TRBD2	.	TGTGCCAGCAGCGTAGGTAGCGGGACTTACAATGAGCAGTTCTTC	CASSVGSGTYNEQFF
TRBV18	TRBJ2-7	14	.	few	TGTGCCAGCTCACCATTAGGCAGCTCCTACGAGCAGTACTTC	CASSPLGSSYEQYF
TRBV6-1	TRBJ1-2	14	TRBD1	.	TGTGCCAGCAGTGGGGGACAGCTCGCGCCTGGCTACACCTTC	CASSGGQLAPGYTF
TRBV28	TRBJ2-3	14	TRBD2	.	TGTGCCAGCAGGTCGAGCGGGATTACAGATACGCAGTATTTT	CASRSSGITDTQYF
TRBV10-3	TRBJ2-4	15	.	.	TGTGCCATCAGGGACGACAGGCTAGCCAAAAACATTCAGTACTTC	CAIRDDRLAKNIQYF
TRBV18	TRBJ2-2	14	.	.	TGTGCCAGCTCACTCAGGGAGGTCACCGGGGAGCTGTTTTTT	CASSLREVTGELFF
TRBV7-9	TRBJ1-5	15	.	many	TGTGCCAGCAGCTTCTCGGGTTTAAGCAATCAGCCCCAGCATTTT	CASSFSGLSNQPQHF
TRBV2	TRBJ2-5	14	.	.	TGTGCCAGCAGTGAACAAGGGGGGGGCGAGACCCAGTACTTC	CASSEQGGGETQYF
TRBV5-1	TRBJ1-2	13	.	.	TGCGCCAGCAGTCCTACATCCATCTATGGCTACACCTTC	CASSPTSIYGYTF
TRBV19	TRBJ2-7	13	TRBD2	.	TGTGCCAGTAGCGCTTGGGGGGGCTACGAGCAGTACTTC	CASSAWGGYEQYF
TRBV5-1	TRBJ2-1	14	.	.	TGCGCCAGCAGCTTCGGGGGAGGAATCCATGAGCAGTTCTTC	CASSFGGGIHEQFF
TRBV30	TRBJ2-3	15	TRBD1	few	TGTGCCTGGAGTGGACAGGGAAGCCGCACAGATACGCAGTATTTT	CAWSGQGSRTDTQYF
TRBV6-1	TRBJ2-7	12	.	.	TGTGCCAGCAGTGCCCGTTTCTACGAGCAGTACTTC	CASSARFYEQYF
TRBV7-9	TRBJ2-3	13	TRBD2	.	TGTGCCAGCAGCCCCGGGACTAGCGGGAAGGTTTATTTT	CASSPGTSGKVYF
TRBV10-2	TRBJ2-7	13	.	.	TGCGCCAGCAGTGCAGGAGGGGGTTACGAGCAGTACTTC	CASSAGGGYEQYF
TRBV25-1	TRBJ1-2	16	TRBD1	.	TGTGCCAGCAGTGAATCTCCGACAGGGGGAAACGATGGCTACACCTTC	CASSESPTGGNDGYTF
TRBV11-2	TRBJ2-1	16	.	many	TGTGCCAGCAGCTTAATCGTCTCGGGTTTCTACAATGAGCAGTTCTTC	CASSLIVSGFYNEQFF
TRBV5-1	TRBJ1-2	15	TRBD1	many	TGCGCCAGCAGCCAGATGGGACAGGGCGACTATGGCTACACCTTC	CASSQMGQGDYGYTF
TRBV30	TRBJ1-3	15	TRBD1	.	TGTGCCTGGCATTCCAAGGGGGCTACCGGAAACACCATATATTTT	CAWHSKGATGNTIYF
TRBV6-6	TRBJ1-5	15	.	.	TGTGCCAGCAGCTCCGAAGGGTTAGGCAATCAGCCCCAGCATTTT	CASSSEGLGNQPQHF
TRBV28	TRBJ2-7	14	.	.	TGTGCCAGCAGTCGCTTAGCGGATGCCCACGAGCAGTACTTC	CASSRLADAHEQYF
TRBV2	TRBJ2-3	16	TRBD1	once	TGTGCCAGCAGAAAAGCGACAGGGGGGGGCACAGATACGCAGTATTTT	CASRKATGGGTDTQYF
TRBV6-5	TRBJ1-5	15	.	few	TGTGCCAGCAGTAGATCGACGGGTGGGTATCAGCCCCAGCATTTT	CASSRSTGGYQPQHF
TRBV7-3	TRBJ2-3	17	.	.	TGTGCCGGCTTCCCCCTGCATATTGGGAACGGCACAGATACGCAGTATTTT	CAGFPLHIGNGTDTQYF
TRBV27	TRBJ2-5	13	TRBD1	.	TGTGCCAGCAGGAACAGGGGAAAAGAGACCCAGTACTTC	CASRNRGKETQYF
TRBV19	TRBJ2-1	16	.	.	TGTGCCAGTTCTTCCTTTCCAGGGAACTCCTACAATGAGCAGTTCTTC	CASSSFPGNSYNEQFF
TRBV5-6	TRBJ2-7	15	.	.	TGTGCCAGCAGCCTTGCCACAGCAACATCCTACGAGCAGTACTTC	CASSLATATSYEQYF
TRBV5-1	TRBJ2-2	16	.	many	TGCGCCAGCAGCATTACCGGGACACGCATTACCCGGGAGCTGTTTTTT	CASSITGTRITRELFF
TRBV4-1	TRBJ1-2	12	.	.	TGCGCCAGCAGCCAAGAGGGTCGCGGCTACACCTTC	CASSQEGRGYTF
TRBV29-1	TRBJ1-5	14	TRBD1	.	TGCAGCGTGACGACAGGGACGAGCAATCAGCCCCAGCATTTT	CSVTTGTSNQPQHF
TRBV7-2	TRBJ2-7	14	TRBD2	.	TGTGCCAGCAGCCGGTGGACTAGAGACTACGAGCAGTACTTC	CASSRWTRDYEQYF
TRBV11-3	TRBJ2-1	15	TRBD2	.	TGTGCCAGCAGTTACGTAGCGGGCTCCTACAATGAGCAGTTCTTC	CASSYVAGSYNEQFF
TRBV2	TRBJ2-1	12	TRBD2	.	TGTGCCAGCAGATTAACTAGCGGTGAGCAGTTCTTC	CASRLTSGEQFF
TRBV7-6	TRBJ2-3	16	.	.	TGTGCCAGCAGCTTGGGGGGCATCTCGAGGGCAGATACGCAGTATTTT	CASSLGGISRADTQYF
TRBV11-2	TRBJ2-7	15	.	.	TGTGCCAGCAGCTCGACTTACGGGACCGACTACGAGCAGTACTTC	CASSSTYGTDYEQYF
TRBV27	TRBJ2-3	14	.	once	TGTGCCAGCAGTTACTCTAGCGCGGGCAGGGGGCAGTATTTT	CASSYSSAGRGQYF
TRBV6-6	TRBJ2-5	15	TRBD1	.	TGTGCCAGCAGGACCGGGACAGGGTTCCAAGAGACCCAGTACTTC	CASRTGTGFQETQYF
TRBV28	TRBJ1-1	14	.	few	TGTGCCAGCAGATTAAGTGGGGAGAACACTGAAGCTTTCTTT	CASRLSGENTEAFF
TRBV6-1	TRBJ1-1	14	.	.	TGTGCCAGCAGTGAATTGGGAGTGAACACTGAAGCTTTCTTT	CASSELGVNTEAFF
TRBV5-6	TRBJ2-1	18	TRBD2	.	TGTGCCAGCCAGCGCGGCCTAGCGGGGGGGGCCTACTACAATGAGCAGTTCTTC	CASQRGLAGGAYYNEQFF
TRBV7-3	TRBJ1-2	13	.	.	TGTGCCAGCAGCTTTTCTCAGGGAATTGGCTACACCTTC	CASSFSQGIGYTF
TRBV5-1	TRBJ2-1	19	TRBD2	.	TGCGCCAGCTCACCTGGTGGAGCGGGAGGGCCGGGCTCCTACAATGAGCAGTTCTTC	CASSPGGAGGPGSYNEQFF
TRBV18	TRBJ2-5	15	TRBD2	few	TGTGCCAGCTCCGGGCTAGCGGGACTCCAAGAGACCCAGTACTTC	CASSGLAGLQETQYF
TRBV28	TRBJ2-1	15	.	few	TGTGCCAGCAGTCTAGGGGCCCTGTCCTACAATGAGCAGTTCTTC	CASSLGALSYNEQFF
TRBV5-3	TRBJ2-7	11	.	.	TGTGCCAGAAGCCCCCGGGAAGAGCAGTACTTC	CARSPREEQYF
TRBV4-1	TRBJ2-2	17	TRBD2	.	TGCGCCAGCAGCCAAGATCTAGCGGGAGGGAACACCGGGGAGCTGTTTTTT	CASSQDLAGGNTGELFF
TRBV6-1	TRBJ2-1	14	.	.	TGTGCCAGCAGTGTAATGAGGGAGTTCAATGAGCAGTTCTTC	CASSVMREFNEQFF